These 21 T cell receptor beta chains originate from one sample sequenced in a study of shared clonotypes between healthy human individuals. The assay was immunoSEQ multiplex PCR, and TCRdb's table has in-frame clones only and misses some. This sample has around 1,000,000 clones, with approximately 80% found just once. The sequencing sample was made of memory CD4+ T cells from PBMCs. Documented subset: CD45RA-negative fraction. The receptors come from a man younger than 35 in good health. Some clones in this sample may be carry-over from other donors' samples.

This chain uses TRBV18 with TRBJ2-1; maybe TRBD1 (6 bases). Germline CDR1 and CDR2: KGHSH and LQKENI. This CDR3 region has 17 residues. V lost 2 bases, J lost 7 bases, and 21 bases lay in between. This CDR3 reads CASSPSFFGQKVNEQFF. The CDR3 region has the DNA TGTGCCAGCTCACCATCCTTTTTTGGACAGAAGGTAAATGAGCAGTTCTTC.

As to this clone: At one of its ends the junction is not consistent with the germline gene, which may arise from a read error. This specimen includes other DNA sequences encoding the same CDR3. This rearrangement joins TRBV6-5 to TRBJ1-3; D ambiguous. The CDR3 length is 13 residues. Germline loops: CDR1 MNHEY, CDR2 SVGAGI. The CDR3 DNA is TGTGCCAGCAGTCCGGGCCAAGGAAACACCATATATTTC. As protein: CASSPGQGNTIYF.

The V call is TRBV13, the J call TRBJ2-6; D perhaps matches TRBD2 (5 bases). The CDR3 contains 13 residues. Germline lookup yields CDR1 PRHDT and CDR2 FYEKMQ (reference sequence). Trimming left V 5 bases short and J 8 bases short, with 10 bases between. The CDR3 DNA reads TGTGCCAGCAGCCCCCGAGGGTCCAACGTCCTGACTTTC. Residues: CASSPRGSNVLTF.

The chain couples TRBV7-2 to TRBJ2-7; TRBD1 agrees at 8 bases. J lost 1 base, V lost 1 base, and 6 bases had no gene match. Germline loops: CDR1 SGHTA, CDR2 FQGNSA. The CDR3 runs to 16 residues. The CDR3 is CASSLGPRDRSYEQYF. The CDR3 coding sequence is TGTGCCAGCAGCTTAGGACCGCGGGACAGGTCCTACGAGCAGTACTTC. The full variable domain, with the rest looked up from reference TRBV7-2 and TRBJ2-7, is GAGVSQSPSNKVTEKGKDVELRCDPISGHTALYWYRQSLGQGLEFLIYFQGNSAPDKSGLPSDRFSAERTGGSVSTLTIQRTQQEDSAVYLCASSLGPRDRSYEQYFGPGTRLTVT.

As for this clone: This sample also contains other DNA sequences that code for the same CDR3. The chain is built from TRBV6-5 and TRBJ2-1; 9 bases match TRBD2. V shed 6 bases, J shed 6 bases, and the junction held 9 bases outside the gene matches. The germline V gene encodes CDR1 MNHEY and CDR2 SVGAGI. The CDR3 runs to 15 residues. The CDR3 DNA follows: TGTGCCAGCAGACCGGGGCTAGCGGGGTCCAATGAGCAGTTCTTC. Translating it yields CASRPGLAGSNEQFF.

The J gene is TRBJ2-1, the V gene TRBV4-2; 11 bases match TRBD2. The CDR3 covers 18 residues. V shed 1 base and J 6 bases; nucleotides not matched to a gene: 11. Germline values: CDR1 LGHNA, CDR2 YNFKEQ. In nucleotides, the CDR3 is TGTGCCAGCAGCCAAGGACCAGGCAGCACTAGCGGGAGCAATGAGCAGTTCTTC. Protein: CASSQGPGSTSGSNEQFF.

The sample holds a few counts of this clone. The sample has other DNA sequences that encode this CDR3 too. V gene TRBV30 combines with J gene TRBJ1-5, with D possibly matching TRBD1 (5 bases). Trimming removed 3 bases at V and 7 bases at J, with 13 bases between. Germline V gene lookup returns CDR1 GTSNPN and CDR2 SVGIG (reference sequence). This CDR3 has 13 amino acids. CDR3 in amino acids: CAWSAGSDQPQHF. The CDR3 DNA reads TGTGCCTGGAGCGCAGGGAGTGACCAGCCCCAGCATTTT.

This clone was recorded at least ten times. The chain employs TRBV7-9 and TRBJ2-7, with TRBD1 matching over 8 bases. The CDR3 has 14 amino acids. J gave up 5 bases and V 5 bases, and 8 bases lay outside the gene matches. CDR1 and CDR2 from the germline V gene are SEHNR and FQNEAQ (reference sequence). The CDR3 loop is CASSPDRGIDEQYF. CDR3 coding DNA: TGTGCCAGCAGCCCAGACAGGGGTATTGACGAGCAGTACTTC.

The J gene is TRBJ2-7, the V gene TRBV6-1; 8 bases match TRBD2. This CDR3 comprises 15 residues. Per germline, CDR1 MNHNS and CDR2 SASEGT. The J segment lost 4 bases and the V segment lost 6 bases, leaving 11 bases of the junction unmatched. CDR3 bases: TGTGCCAGCAGCAGTACTAGCGGAACTACGTACGAGCAGTACTTC. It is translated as CASSSTSGTTYEQYF.

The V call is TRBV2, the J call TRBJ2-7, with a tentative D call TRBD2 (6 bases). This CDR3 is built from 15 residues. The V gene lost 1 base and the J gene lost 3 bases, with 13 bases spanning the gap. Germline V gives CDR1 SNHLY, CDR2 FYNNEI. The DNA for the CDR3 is TGTGCCAGCAGTGAAGGTCCAGCGGGTGGCTACGAGCAGTACTTC. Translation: CASSEGPAGGYEQYF.

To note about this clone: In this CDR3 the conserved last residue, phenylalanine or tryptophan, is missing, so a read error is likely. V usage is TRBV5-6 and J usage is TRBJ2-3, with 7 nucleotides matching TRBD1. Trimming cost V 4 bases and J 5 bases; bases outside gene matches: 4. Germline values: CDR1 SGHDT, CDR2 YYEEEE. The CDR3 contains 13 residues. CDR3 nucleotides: TGTGCCAGCAGCCCTCGGGACAGAGATACGCAGTATTTG. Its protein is CASSPRDRDTQYL.

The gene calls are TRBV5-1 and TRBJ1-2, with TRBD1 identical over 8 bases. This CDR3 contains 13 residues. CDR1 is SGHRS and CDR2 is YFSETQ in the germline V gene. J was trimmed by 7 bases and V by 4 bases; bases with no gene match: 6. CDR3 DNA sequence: TGCGCCAGCAGCGTTGACAGGGGCCCTGGCTACACCTTC. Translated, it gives CASSVDRGPGYTF.

CDR3 amino acids: CASSSDWGGVGYGYTF. The DNA of the CDR3 is TGTGCCAGCAGCTCCGATTGGGGAGGGGTGGGCTATGGCTACACCTTC. The genes are TRBV9 and TRBJ1-2; a possible D gene is TRBD1 (5 bases). Germline CDR1 is SGDLS and CDR2 is YYNGEE. V was shortened by 4 bases and J by 4 bases, with 20 bases between the two germline ends. This CDR3 spans 16 amino acids.

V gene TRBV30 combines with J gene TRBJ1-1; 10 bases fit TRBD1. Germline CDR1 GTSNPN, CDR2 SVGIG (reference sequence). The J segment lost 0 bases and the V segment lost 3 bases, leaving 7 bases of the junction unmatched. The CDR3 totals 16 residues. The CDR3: CAWSLGQGVMNTEAFF. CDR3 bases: TGTGCCTGGAGCCTCGGACAGGGGGTTATGAACACTGAAGCTTTCTTT.

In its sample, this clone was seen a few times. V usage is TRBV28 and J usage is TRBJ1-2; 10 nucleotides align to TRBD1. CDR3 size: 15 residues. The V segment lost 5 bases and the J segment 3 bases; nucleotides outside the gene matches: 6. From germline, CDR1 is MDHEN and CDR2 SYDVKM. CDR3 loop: CASSAPGTGDYGYTF. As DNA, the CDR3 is TGTGCCAGCAGTGCACCCGGGACAGGGGACTATGGCTACACCTTC.

The CDR3 region has the DNA TGTGCCACCACGGCCAGGGAGCACAATGAGCAGTTCTTC. Translated: CATTAREHNEQFF. This chain connects TRBV7-6 to TRBJ2-1; either TRBD1 or TRBD2 may fit D (5 bases each). CDR3 length equals 13 residues. V lost 10 bases and J 5 bases, leaving 15 bases between the germline ends. Per the germline V gene, CDR1 is SGHVS and CDR2 is FNYEAQ.

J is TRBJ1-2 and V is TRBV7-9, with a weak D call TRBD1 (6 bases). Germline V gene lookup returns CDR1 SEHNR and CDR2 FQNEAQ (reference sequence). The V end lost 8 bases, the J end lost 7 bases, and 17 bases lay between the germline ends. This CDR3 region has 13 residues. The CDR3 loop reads CASERGVYGGYTF. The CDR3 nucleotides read TGTGCCAGCGAAAGGGGGGTGTATGGTGGCTACACCTTC.

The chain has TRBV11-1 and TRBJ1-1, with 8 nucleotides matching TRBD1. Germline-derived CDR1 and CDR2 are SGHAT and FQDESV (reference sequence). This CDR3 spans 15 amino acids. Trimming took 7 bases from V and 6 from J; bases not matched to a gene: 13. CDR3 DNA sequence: TGTGCCAGCATCCCCGGACGAGCAGGGGGCGCTGAAGCTTTCTTT. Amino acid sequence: CASIPGRAGGAEAFF.

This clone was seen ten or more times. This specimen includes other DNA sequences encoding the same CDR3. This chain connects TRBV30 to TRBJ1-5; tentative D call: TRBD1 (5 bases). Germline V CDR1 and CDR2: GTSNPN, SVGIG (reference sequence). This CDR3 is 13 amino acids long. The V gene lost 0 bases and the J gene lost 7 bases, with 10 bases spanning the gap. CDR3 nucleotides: TGTGCCTGGAGTGTGAAGGGGAACCAGCCCCAGCATTTT. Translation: CAWSVKGNQPQHF.

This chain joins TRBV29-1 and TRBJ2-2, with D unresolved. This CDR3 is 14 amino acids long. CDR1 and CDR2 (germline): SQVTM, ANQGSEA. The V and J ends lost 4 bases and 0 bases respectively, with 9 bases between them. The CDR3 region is CSVARYPNTGELFF. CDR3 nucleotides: TGCAGCGTTGCAAGGTATCCGAACACCGGGGAGCTGTTTTTT.

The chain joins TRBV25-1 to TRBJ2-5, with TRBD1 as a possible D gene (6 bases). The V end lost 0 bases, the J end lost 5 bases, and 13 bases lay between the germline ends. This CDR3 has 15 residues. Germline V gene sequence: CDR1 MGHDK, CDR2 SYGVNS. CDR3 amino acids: CASSEYGRGIETQYF. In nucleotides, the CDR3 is TGTGCCAGCAGTGAATATGGCAGGGGTATTGAGACCCAGTACTTC.